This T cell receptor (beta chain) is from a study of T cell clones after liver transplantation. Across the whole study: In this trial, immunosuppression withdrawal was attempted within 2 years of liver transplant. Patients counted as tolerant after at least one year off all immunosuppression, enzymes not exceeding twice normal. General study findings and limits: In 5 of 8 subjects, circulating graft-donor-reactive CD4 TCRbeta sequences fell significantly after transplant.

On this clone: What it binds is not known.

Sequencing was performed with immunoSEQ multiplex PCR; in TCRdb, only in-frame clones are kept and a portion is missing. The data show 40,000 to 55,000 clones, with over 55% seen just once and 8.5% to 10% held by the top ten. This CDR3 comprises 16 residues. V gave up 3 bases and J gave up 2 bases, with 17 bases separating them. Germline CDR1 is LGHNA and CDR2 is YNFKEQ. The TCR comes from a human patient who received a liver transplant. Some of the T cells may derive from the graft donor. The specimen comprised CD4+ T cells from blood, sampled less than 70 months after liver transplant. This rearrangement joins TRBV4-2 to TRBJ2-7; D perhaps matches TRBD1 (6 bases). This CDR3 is CASSQSSLTGPYEQYF. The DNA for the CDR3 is TGTGCCAGCAGCCAGTCGTCTTTAACAGGGCCCTACGAGCAGTACTTC.